Shown below are 25 T cell receptor beta chains from a single sample sequenced in a study of T cell changes during pregnancy in multiple sclerosis. Repertoires were generated with immunoSEQ multiplex PCR, while TCRdb's copy carries only in-frame clones and drops some. The repertoire consists of 20,000 or so clones, with approximately 90% occurring once and the leading ten covering more than 5%. This specimen consisted of CD8+ T cells from peripheral blood mononuclear cells, obtained in the third trimester of pregnancy. The source of these receptors is a female donor in good health, enrolled as a control in a pregnancy study.

The chain employs TRBV7-3 and TRBJ2-2; 14 bases are a match to TRBD2. Germline trimming cut 3 bases from V and 7 bases from J; bases unmatched to any gene: 1. Germline CDR1 SGHTA, CDR2 FQGTGA. CDR3 size: 15 residues. CDR3 sequence reads: CASSLGLAGDGELFF. CDR3 DNA: TGTGCCAGCAGCTTGGGACTAGCGGGGGACGGGGAGCTGTTTTTT.

The chain carries TRBV7-9 and TRBJ1-1; a weak D match, TRBD1 (6 bases). Germline V gene data show CDR1 as SEHNR and CDR2 as FQNEAQ (reference sequence). The CDR3 covers 17 residues. Between the trimmed V and J ends, which lost 5 bases and 0 bases, there was a span of 19 bases. The CDR3 sequence is CASSPDSSQGMNTEAFF. The CDR3, as DNA: TGTGCCAGCAGCCCGGACAGCTCCCAAGGGATGAACACTGAAGCTTTCTTT.

The chain carries TRBV9 and TRBJ2-1, with TRBD2 identical over 13 bases. Germline CDR1 reads SGDLS; CDR2 reads YYNGEE. CDR3 length: 18 amino acids. V lost 2 bases to trimming and J lost 5 bases; unmatched junction nucleotides: 10. The CDR3 DNA follows: TGTGCCAGCAGCGTCGGTGGGACTAGCGGGGCCGGGAACAATGAGCAGTTCTTC. Protein sequence: CASSVGGTSGAGNNEQFF.

The chain carries TRBV6-5 and TRBJ2-3; D unresolved. Trimming pared 6 bases from V and 0 bases from J, leaving 7 bases between. Germline V CDR1 and CDR2: MNHEY, SVGAGI. There are 13 residues in the CDR3. The CDR3 DNA reads as TGTGCCAGCAGGCTAGAAAGCACAGATACGCAGTATTTT. Protein: CASRLESTDTQYF.

The gene calls are TRBV7-9 and TRBJ1-1, with D perhaps matching TRBD1 (6 bases). V lost 7 bases and J 4 bases, leaving 13 bases between the germline ends. The CDR3 is 13 amino acids. Germline V gene sequence: CDR1 SEHNR, CDR2 FQNEAQ (reference sequence). Here the CDR3 reads CASTPQGGTEAFF. CDR3 nucleotide sequence: TGTGCCAGCACCCCTCAAGGGGGCACTGAAGCTTTCTTT.

The CDR3 nucleotides read TGCGCCAGCAGCCAAGAGGCAGGGGTGGACGAGCAGTACTTC. It encodes CASSQEAGVDEQYF. The rearrangement links TRBV4-1 to TRBJ2-7; D is perhaps TRBD1 (6 bases). The CDR3 contains 14 residues. V lost 0 bases, J lost 5 bases, and 11 bases lay in between. Germline CDR1 reads MGHRA; CDR2 reads YSYEKL.

The chain combines TRBV28 with TRBJ2-5; D uncertain. Germline CDR1 and CDR2: MDHEN and SYDVKM. The CDR3 is 15 amino acids. V was trimmed by 6 bases and J by 0 bases, leaving 14 bases between them. The CDR3 protein is CASRWRDTYQETQYF. The CDR3 DNA reads as TGTGCCAGCAGGTGGCGAGACACCTACCAAGAGACCCAGTACTTC.

CDR3 bases: TGTGCCACCACAGGGCCCTATGGCTACACCTTC. The encoded protein is CATTGPYGYTF. The gene calls are TRBV28 and TRBJ1-2; tentative D call: TRBD1 (6 bases). V was trimmed by 10 bases and J by 4 bases, leaving 10 bases between them. Germline values: CDR1 MDHEN, CDR2 SYDVKM. The CDR3 consists of 11 residues.

The rearrangement joins TRBV7-6 to TRBJ2-5, with 9 bases fitting TRBD1. The CDR3 is made up of 19 amino acids. Germline loops: CDR1 SGHVS, CDR2 FNYEAQ. V shed 0 bases and J 1 base; nucleotides not matched to a gene: 12. The CDR3 here is CASSLAYRGLPAIQETQYF. The DNA of the CDR3 is TGTGCCAGCAGCTTAGCGTACAGGGGGCTACCGGCCATCCAAGAGACCCAGTACTTC.

This sequence joins TRBV9 and TRBJ2-5; 7 bases map to TRBD2. Germline loops: CDR1 SGDLS, CDR2 YYNGEE. The CDR3 covers 15 residues. Unmatched junction bases numbered 8, after V lost 0 bases and J lost 6 bases. The CDR3 reads CASSVGQWGGKTQYF. In nucleotides, the CDR3 is TGTGCCAGCAGCGTAGGCCAGTGGGGGGGAAAGACCCAGTACTTC.

The gene calls are TRBV7-9 and TRBJ2-7; TRBD2 might be the D (7 bases). Germline V gene data show CDR1 as SEHNR and CDR2 as FQNEAQ (reference sequence). V was trimmed by 5 bases and J by 6 bases, leaving 20 bases between them. The CDR3 runs 15 residues. The CDR3 coding sequence is TGTGCCAGCAGCCCCAGGGAGGGGGGCCGAGTCGAGCAGTACTTC. Translating it yields CASSPREGGRVEQYF.

V is TRBV7-9 and J is TRBJ1-2; D not certain. This CDR3 region has 15 residues. The V gene's germline CDR1 is SEHNR and CDR2 FQNEAQ (reference sequence). V was pared by 1 base and J by 4 bases, with 13 bases between. CDR3 sequence reads: CASSLDLTATYGYTF. DNA of the CDR3: TGTGCCAGCAGCTTAGACCTCACTGCCACCTATGGCTACACCTTC.

The chain carries TRBV7-9 and TRBJ1-1; D is perhaps TRBD1 (6 bases). The germline CDR1 and CDR2 sequences are SEHNR and FQNEAQ (reference sequence). The CDR3 is 13 residues long. Trimming stripped 6 bases from V and 8 bases from J, with 16 bases between. CDR3 in amino acids: CASSSDLDREAFF. CDR3 bases: TGTGCCAGCAGTTCTGATCTTGACAGGGAAGCTTTCTTT. The entire variable domain, with the rest obtained from reference TRBV7-9 and TRBJ1-1, is as follows: DTGVSQNPRHKITKRGQNVTFRCDPISEHNRLYWYRQTLGQGPEFLTYFQNEAQLEKSRLLSDRFSAERPKGSFSTLEIQRTEQGDSAMYLCASSSDLDREAFFGQGTRLTVV.

This rearrangement joins TRBV4-3 to TRBJ1-1; no definite D call. CDR3 size: 13 residues. V lost 1 base, J lost 3 bases, and 6 bases lay in between. Germline CDR1 reads LGHNA; CDR2 reads YSLEER. The CDR3: CASSQVRDTEAFF. In DNA form, the CDR3 reads TGCGCCAGCAGCCAAGTCCGCGACACTGAAGCTTTCTTT.

This chain links TRBV6-6 with TRBJ2-3; tentative D call: TRBD1 (6 bases). There are 15 residues in the CDR3. From germline, CDR1 is MNHNY and CDR2 SVGAGI (reference sequence). V was clipped by 4 bases and J by 0 bases, with 11 bases between them. CDR3 sequence (DNA): TGTGCCAGCAGTTCCCGACAGGCTAGCACAGATACGCAGTATTTT. Amino acids: CASSSRQASTDTQYF.

The chain couples TRBV6-5 to TRBJ1-1; D possibly corresponds to TRBD1 (5 bases). Germline CDR1 is MNHEY and CDR2 is SVGAGI. V was pared by 2 bases and J by 4 bases, with 11 bases between. The CDR3 consists of 14 residues. The CDR3 region has the DNA TGTGCCAGCAGTTACCTAATCGGGGGCACTGAAGCTTTCTTT. It yields the protein CASSYLIGGTEAFF.

The table lists this clone with a count of one. The chain employs TRBV14 and TRBJ2-7, with no clear D. This CDR3 comprises 15 residues. Germline-derived CDR1 and CDR2 are SGHDN and FVKESK. V lost 3 bases, J lost 2 bases, and 14 bases lay in between. The CDR3 spells CASSQETVATYEQYF. CDR3 nucleotides: TGTGCCAGCAGCCAGGAGACGGTCGCTACCTACGAGCAGTACTTC.

The chain combines TRBV6-4 with TRBJ2-2, with a tentative D call TRBD2 (6 bases). The CDR3 loop spans 16 amino acids. CDR1 MRHNA and CDR2 SNTAGT come from the germline V gene. The ends were cut back, 5 bases at V and 2 bases at J, with 15 bases in the middle. This chain's CDR3 is CASSTLAEGNTGELFF. DNA for the CDR3: TGTGCCAGCAGTACACTAGCTGAGGGCAACACCGGGGAGCTGTTTTTT.

J is TRBJ1-5 and V is TRBV4-3; a possible D gene is TRBD1 (5 bases). This CDR3 contains 15 residues. Looked up from germline, CDR1 is LGHNA and CDR2 is YSLEER. Between the trimmed V and J ends, which lost 0 bases and 4 bases, there was a span of 10 bases. CDR3 sequence reads: CASSQDWGTNQPQHF. DNA for the CDR3: TGCGCCAGCAGCCAAGATTGGGGGACTAATCAGCCCCAGCATTTT.

In DNA form, the CDR3 reads TGTGCCTGGAGTCCAACTAACAATGAGCAGTTCTTC. Protein: CAWSPTNNEQFF. The V call is TRBV30, the J call TRBJ2-1; no reliable D call. CDR1 GTSNPN and CDR2 SVGIG come from the germline V gene (reference sequence). V was trimmed by 2 bases and J by 5 bases, leaving 7 bases between them. This CDR3 has 12 amino acids.

The genes are TRBV4-1 and TRBJ2-5; the D gene is possibly TRBD2 (5 bases). From germline, CDR1 is MGHRA and CDR2 YSYEKL. The length of the CDR3 is 15 residues. Deletions cut 1 base from V and 5 bases from J, with 14 bases between. CDR3 in amino acids: CASSQADGKWETQYF. The CDR3 nucleotides read TGCGCCAGCAGCCAAGCGGACGGGAAGTGGGAGACCCAGTACTTC.

V gene TRBV2 combines with J gene TRBJ1-1, with a tentative D call TRBD1 (5 bases). The CDR3 loop spans 14 amino acids. CDR1 is SNHLY and CDR2 is FYNNEI in the germline V gene. V was cut by 2 bases and J by 3 bases, with 10 bases left in between. The CDR3, as DNA: TGTGCCAGCAGTGAACGCAGGGTAGACACTGAAGCTTTCTTT. Translated: CASSERRVDTEAFF.

The chain links TRBV4-1 to TRBJ2-1, with TRBD1 identical over 9 bases. Germline V CDR1 and CDR2: MGHRA, YSYEKL. This CDR3 region has 17 residues. Germline trimming cut 0 bases from V and 2 bases from J; bases unmatched to any gene: 5. CDR3 DNA sequence: TGCGCCAGCAGCCAAGATTCCGGGACAGGGCCCTACAATGAGCAGTTCTTC. Translated, it gives CASSQDSGTGPYNEQFF.

The rearrangement links TRBV11-2 to TRBJ2-5, with TRBD2 identical over 13 bases. Per the germline V gene, CDR1 is SGHAT and CDR2 is FQNNGV. J was trimmed by 0 bases and V by 1 base; bases with no gene match: 5. The CDR3 is made up of 18 amino acids. CDR3 loop: CASSLVGLAGEYQETQYF. Here the CDR3 DNA reads TGTGCCAGCAGCTTAGTAGGACTAGCGGGGGAGTACCAAGAGACCCAGTACTTC.

The chain's CDR3 is CASSPSGTGGSNEQFF. The DNA of the CDR3 is TGTGCCAGCAGCCCCTCCGGGACAGGGGGCTCGAATGAGCAGTTCTTC. The V call is TRBV7-6, the J call TRBJ2-1; the match to TRBD1 covers 12 bases. Germline CDR1 SGHVS, CDR2 FNYEAQ. Germline trimming cut 5 bases from V and 7 bases from J; bases unmatched to any gene: 9. The CDR3 sequence is 16 residues long.